This entry features one TCR beta chain sequence. These data come from a study of CD8 T cells in Susac syndrome. RNA totalling roughly 0.45 to 1 ug underwent reverse transcription with random hexamers. TCRdb reanalysed the immunoSEQ multiplex PCR reads using MiXCR and keeps one entry per CDR3 protein. The sample lists 130,000 or so distinct CDR3 sequences, 96% occurring once. The length of the CDR3 is 12 residues. V lost 9 bases, J lost 3 bases, and 11 bases lay in between. The germline V gene has CDR1 SEHNR and CDR2 FQNEAQ (reference sequence). The clonotype comes from a human donor with Susac syndrome. This chain uses TRBV7-9 with TRBJ1-2, with D perhaps matching TRBD1 (6 bases). The specimen sequenced was CD4+ T cells from PBMCs. CDR3 nucleotides: TGTGCCAGTTCGGACAGAGACTATGGCTACACCTTC. It translates to CASSDRDYGYTF.